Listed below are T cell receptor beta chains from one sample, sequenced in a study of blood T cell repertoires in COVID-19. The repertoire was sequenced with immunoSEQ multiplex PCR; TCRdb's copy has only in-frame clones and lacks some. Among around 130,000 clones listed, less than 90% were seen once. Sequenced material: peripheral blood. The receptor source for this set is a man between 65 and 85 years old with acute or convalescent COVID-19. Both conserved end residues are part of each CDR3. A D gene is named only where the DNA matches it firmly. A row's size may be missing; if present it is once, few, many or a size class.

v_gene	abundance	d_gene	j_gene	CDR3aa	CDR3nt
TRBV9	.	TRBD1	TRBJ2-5	CASSPHTGTGSQETQYF	TGTGCCAGCAGCCCCCACACCGGGACAGGTTCTCAAGAGACCCAGTACTTC
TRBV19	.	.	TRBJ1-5	CASKRQLDQPQHF	TGTGCCAGTAAGAGGCAGTTGGATCAGCCCCAGCATTTT
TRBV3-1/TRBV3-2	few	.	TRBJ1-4	CASSRLGFGTPNEKLFF	TGTGCCAGCAGCCGCCTGGGTTTCGGGACTCCTAATGAAAAACTGTTTTTT
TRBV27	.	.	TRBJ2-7	CASSFSAGGYEQYF	TGTGCCAGCAGTTTTAGCGCAGGCGGTTACGAGCAGTACTTC
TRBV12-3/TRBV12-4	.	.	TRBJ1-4	CASRDSRNEKLFF	TGTGCCAGCAGGGACAGCAGGAATGAAAAACTGTTTTTT
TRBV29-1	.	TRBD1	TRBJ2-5	CSAKLTGAETQYF	TGCAGCGCAAAATTGACAGGGGCAGAGACCCAGTACTTC
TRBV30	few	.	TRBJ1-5	CAWALSPNQPQHF	TGTGCCTGGGCCTTGAGTCCGAATCAGCCCCAGCATTTT
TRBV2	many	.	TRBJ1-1	CASIAGRYTEAFF	TGTGCCAGCATAGCAGGGCGATACACTGAAGCTTTCTTT
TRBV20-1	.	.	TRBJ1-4	CSASIPSTNEKLFF	TGCAGTGCTAGTATCCCTTCGACTAATGAAAAACTGTTTTTT
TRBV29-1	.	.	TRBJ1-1	CSVQGPTEAFF	TGCAGCGTTCAGGGGCCCACTGAAGCTTTCTTT
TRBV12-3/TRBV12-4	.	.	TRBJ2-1	CASSGGFNEQFF	TGTGCCAGCAGCGGCGGGTTCAATGAGCAGTTCTTC
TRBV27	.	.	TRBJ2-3	CASSSPRPGRRNTQYF	TGTGCCAGCAGTTCCCCCCGTCCAGGCCGGAGGAATACGCAGTATTTT
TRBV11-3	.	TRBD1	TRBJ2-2	CASSPRTGSTGELFF	TGTGCCAGCAGCCCCCGGACAGGGAGTACCGGGGAGCTGTTTTTT
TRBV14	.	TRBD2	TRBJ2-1	CASSQDRVLAGRLGNEQFF	TGTGCCAGCAGCCAAGATCGGGTTCTAGCGGGGAGACTCGGCAATGAGCAGTTCTTC
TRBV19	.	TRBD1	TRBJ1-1	CASSRDRDTEAFF	TGTGCCAGTAGTAGGGACAGAGACACTGAAGCTTTCTTT
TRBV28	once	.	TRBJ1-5	CASSSTGSNQPQHF	TGTGCCAGCAGTTCAACAGGTTCCAATCAGCCCCAGCATTTT
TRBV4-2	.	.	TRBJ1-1	CASSQGQKGVGNEAFF	TGTGCCAGCAGCCAAGGCCAAAAGGGGGTCGGGAATGAAGCTTTCTTT
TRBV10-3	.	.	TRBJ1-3	CAISAEGSGNTIYF	TGTGCCATCAGTGCCGAGGGCTCTGGAAACACCATATATTTT
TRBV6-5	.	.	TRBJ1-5	CASTEVPNQPQHF	TGTGCCAGCACCGAGGTCCCCAATCAGCCCCAGCATTTT
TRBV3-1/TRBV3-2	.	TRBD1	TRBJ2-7	CASSPDRGRYEQYF	TGTGCCAGCAGCCCCGACAGGGGGCGATACGAGCAGTACTTC
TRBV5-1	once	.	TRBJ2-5	CASSLVTGRETQYF	TGCGCCAGCAGCTTGGTGACAGGGAGGGAGACCCAGTACTTC
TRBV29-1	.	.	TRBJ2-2	CSVAATRGTGELFF	TGCAGCGTTGCGGCGACTCGGGGAACCGGGGAGCTGTTTTTT